These T cell receptor beta chains were read from a single sample in a study of T cell repertoires in cytomegalovirus infection. TCRdb reanalysed the reads using MiXCR and keeps one entry per CDR3 protein. The table records 630,000 or so distinct CDR3 sequences, 20% to 30% of them present only once. Sequencing was carried out using CD8+ T cells from PBMCs. The origin of the receptors is a human donor in good health (CMV status not recorded). Some clones in this sample may be carry-over from other donors' samples. Both conserved end residues are part of each CDR3. Fields, in order: J gene, D gene, clone size, V gene, CDR3 DNA, CDR3 protein. A D gene is named only where the DNA matches it firmly. Rows may omit the clone size; those that give it use once, few, many or a size class.

>TRBJ2-7|.|few|TRBV10-3
TGTGCCATCAGGGGGGACTACGAGCAGTACTTC
CAIRGDYEQYF
>TRBJ2-5|TRBD1|few|TRBV12-3/TRBV12-4
TGTGCCAGCAGTCCCGGGACAGGGGGCGCAGAGACCCAGTACTTC
CASSPGTGGAETQYF
>TRBJ1-5|.|.|TRBV19
TGTGCCAGTAGTATAGGCCTTGGGCCGAGAGGCAATCAGCCCCAGCATTTT
CASSIGLGPRGNQPQHF
>TRBJ2-6|.|.|TRBV7-9
TGTGCCAGCAGCTTTGAGAGGCGCTCTGGGGCCAACGTCCTGACTTTC
CASSFERRSGANVLTF
>TRBJ2-1|.|few|TRBV19
TGTGCCAGTAGGGATCTATTAAGCTCCTACAATGAGCAGTTCTTC
CASRDLLSSYNEQFF
>TRBJ2-3|.|.|TRBV19
TGTGCCAGTAACATGGGAAGCGGACTCACAGATACGCAGTATTTT
CASNMGSGLTDTQYF
>TRBJ1-5|.|.|TRBV6-6
TGTGCCAGCAGTTACTCGAGTTTGGGCAGAGTCAATCAGCCCCAGCATTTT
CASSYSSLGRVNQPQHF
>TRBJ2-1|TRBD2|.|TRBV29-1
TGCAGCGTTGAAGGCGACCAGCGGGGTTCCTACAATGAGCAGATCTTC
CSVEGDQRGSYNEQIF
>TRBJ1-1|.|many|TRBV4-1
TGCGCCAGCAGCCAATCGGGTTCACTGAACACTGAAGCTTTCTTT
CASSQSGSLNTEAFF
>TRBJ2-5|.|few|TRBV6-2/TRBV6-3
TGTGCCAGCAGTTACTCCTTGGGGGGCGCGGAGACCCAGTACTTC
CASSYSLGGAETQYF
>TRBJ2-1|TRBD1|few|TRBV28
TGTGCCAGCGGGACAGCTAACTACAATGAGCAGTTCTTC
CASGTANYNEQFF
>TRBJ2-3|.|few|TRBV27
TGTGCCAGCAGTTCCGAACTCGGCACAGATACGCAGTATTTT
CASSSELGTDTQYF
>TRBJ1-2|.|.|TRBV20-1
TGCAGTGCTAGACCCCAGGGAGGTGACTATGGCTACACCTTC
CSARPQGGDYGYTF
>TRBJ1-5|TRBD1|.|TRBV7-4
TGTGCCAGCAGCTTAGGGACAGGGCCTTATCAGCCCCAGCATTTT
CASSLGTGPYQPQHF
>TRBJ2-3|.|few|TRBV6-5
TGTGCCAGCAGCCCCACTGAGGGCGGGGCCACAGATACGCAGTATTTT
CASSPTEGGATDTQYF
>TRBJ1-2|.|many|TRBV10-2
TGCGCCAGCAGTGGGTCCTCCTCCTATGGCTACACCTTC
CASSGSSSYGYTF
>TRBJ2-5|TRBD2|.|TRBV9
TGTGCCAGCAGCGGTTGGACTAGCGGGGACGAGGAGACCCAGTACTTC
CASSGWTSGDEETQYF
>TRBJ1-6|TRBD1|few|TRBV6-2/TRBV6-3
TGTGCCAGCGGGACCGGGACAGATGATTCACCCCTCCACTTT
CASGTGTDDSPLHF
>TRBJ2-1|TRBD1|few|TRBV6-4
TGTGCCAGCAGTCGTAGGGACAGTTCTAATGAGCAGTTCTTC
CASSRRDSSNEQFF
>TRBJ2-6|.|.|TRBV28
TGTGCCACCGGAAATTTTTGGGGTTCTGGGGCCAACGTCCTGACTTTC
CATGNFWGSGANVLTF
>TRBJ2-2|.|many|TRBV7-8
TGTGCCATTAAGGGAAACACCGGGGAGCTGTTTTTT
CAIKGNTGELFF
>TRBJ1-6|TRBD1|.|TRBV20-1
TGCAGTGCTAGACCTACAGGGGCGAAAGACCCACCCCTCCACTTT
CSARPTGAKDPPLHF
>TRBJ2-6|TRBD1|.|TRBV10-3
TGTGCCATCGAGGAGGGACAGGGGGCATCTGGGACCAACGTCCTGACTTTC
CAIEEGQGASGTNVLTF
>TRBJ2-3|TRBD1|.|TRBV7-8
TGTGCCAGCAGCTACCGGACAGGGTTAGAAGATACGCAGTATTTT
CASSYRTGLEDTQYF
>TRBJ2-7|.|many|TRBV7-8
TGTGCCAGCAGCCTTGAGTGGGGGTTCGACGAGCAGTACTTC
CASSLEWGFDEQYF
>TRBJ2-1|.|.|TRBV4-1
TGCGCCAGCAGCCTTGAGGCTAGCAGGGACAATGAGCAGTTCTTC
CASSLEASRDNEQFF
>TRBJ1-5|.|.|TRBV6-2/TRBV6-3
TGTGCCAGCAGTTACGGACCGCGTCAGCCCCAGCATTTT
CASSYGPRQPQHF
>TRBJ2-2|TRBD1|few|TRBV7-2
TGTGCCAGCAGCTTAAGAGGGGGCCTCAACACCGGGGAGCTGTTTTTT
CASSLRGGLNTGELFF
>TRBJ1-1|TRBD1|.|TRBV5-6
TGTGCCAGCAGCTACTGGACAGGGCCTGAAGCTTTCTTT
CASSYWTGPEAFF
>TRBJ1-5|.|.|TRBV2
TGTGCCAACACGAGACATATTAGCAATCAGCCCCAGCATTTT
CANTRHISNQPQHF
>TRBJ2-7|.|.|TRBV12-3/TRBV12-4
TGTGCCAGCGGATCCGGGACAAGCTACGAGCAGTACTTC
CASGSGTSYEQYF
>TRBJ2-2|TRBD2|few|TRBV24-1
TGTGCCACCAAGACTCCTAGCGGGACCGGGGAGCTGTTTTTT
CATKTPSGTGELFF
>TRBJ1-1|.|few|TRBV6-1
TGTGCCAGCAGTGAAGCGGTCCTGAACACTGAAGCTTTCTTT
CASSEAVLNTEAFF
>TRBJ1-2|.|.|TRBV28
TGTGCCAGCAGTTTACTTACAGGGAACTATGGCTACACCTTC
CASSLLTGNYGYTF
>TRBJ2-3|TRBD2|.|TRBV10-3
TGTGCCATCAGTGACGTACTAGCGGGGACTATCACAGATACGCAGTATTTT
CAISDVLAGTITDTQYF
>TRBJ1-2|TRBD1|.|TRBV29-1
TGCAGCTTCCGGGACAGGGTTAGCTACACCTTC
CSFRDRVSYTF
>TRBJ1-5|TRBD1|few|TRBV29-1
TGCAGCGTCAGGGGACAGAATCAGCCCCAGCATTTT
CSVRGQNQPQHF
>TRBJ1-1|.|many|TRBV28
TGTGCCAGCAGTTTATTGGACACCAACACTGAAGCTTTCTTT
CASSLLDTNTEAFF
>TRBJ1-1|.|few|TRBV5-4
TGTGCCAGCAGCTTCCGTACCCCGAACACTGAAGCTTTCTTT
CASSFRTPNTEAFF
>TRBJ2-3|TRBD2|.|TRBV20-1
TGCAGTGCTGGACTAGTGGGGCACACAGATACGCAGTATTTT
CSAGLVGHTDTQYF
>TRBJ1-1|TRBD1|.|TRBV19
TGTGCCAGTAGTATTGGACAGGGCGGGACTGAAGCTTTCTTT
CASSIGQGGTEAFF
>TRBJ1-2|.|.|TRBV28
TGTGCCAGCAGTTCCCCCATTACCGGTAGCTATGGCTACACCTTC
CASSSPITGSYGYTF
>TRBJ2-1|TRBD2|few|TRBV19
TGTGCCAGTAGTGGGGCAAGCGGGGGGGATTCAATAGAGCAGTTCTTC
CASSGASGGDSIEQFF
>TRBJ2-3|.|few|TRBV7-9
TGTGCCAGCAGCGACCCGCCCACAGATACGCAGTATTTT
CASSDPPTDTQYF
>TRBJ1-2|.|.|TRBV4-3
TGCGCCAGCAGCCAAGTAGGCAGGACCAACTATGGCTACACCTTC
CASSQVGRTNYGYTF
>TRBJ2-6|.|once|TRBV24-1
TGTGCCACCAGTGCCGGGCGGATGTTTGGGGCCAACGTCCTGACTTTC
CATSAGRMFGANVLTF
>TRBJ2-1|.|few|TRBV20-1
TGCAGTGGGGCCACCCTCATTTTTTTTGAGCAGTTCTTC
CSGATLIFFEQFF